The TCR beta chain under discussion was sequenced for a study of identical twins. The study, taken as a whole, reports: Surplus twin overlap in beta out-of-frame sequences was less pronounced.

This CDR3 region has 15 residues. Unmatched junction bases numbered 1, after V lost 1 base and J lost 7 bases. CDR1 and CDR2 from the germline V gene are MGHRA and YSYEKL. One entry per CDR3 protein, called by TCRdb with MiXCR from the 5' RACE reads. The top ten hold under 4% of the sample, which has hundreds of thousands of distinct CDR3 sequences, approximately 7% seen once. As concerns this clonotype: The antigen is unknown.

In addition, the sample was reused for a study of yellow fever vaccine responses in identical twins.

The source material was memory (CD45RO+) T cells sorted from blood. The sequence was collected from a woman in her late teens or twenties in good health. The V call is TRBV4-1, the J call TRBJ1-6, with 10 bases that match TRBD1. This CDR3 reads CASSQAGQGNSPLHF. In DNA form, the CDR3 reads TGCGCCAGCAGCCAAGCGGGACAGGGGAATTCACCCCTCCACTTT.